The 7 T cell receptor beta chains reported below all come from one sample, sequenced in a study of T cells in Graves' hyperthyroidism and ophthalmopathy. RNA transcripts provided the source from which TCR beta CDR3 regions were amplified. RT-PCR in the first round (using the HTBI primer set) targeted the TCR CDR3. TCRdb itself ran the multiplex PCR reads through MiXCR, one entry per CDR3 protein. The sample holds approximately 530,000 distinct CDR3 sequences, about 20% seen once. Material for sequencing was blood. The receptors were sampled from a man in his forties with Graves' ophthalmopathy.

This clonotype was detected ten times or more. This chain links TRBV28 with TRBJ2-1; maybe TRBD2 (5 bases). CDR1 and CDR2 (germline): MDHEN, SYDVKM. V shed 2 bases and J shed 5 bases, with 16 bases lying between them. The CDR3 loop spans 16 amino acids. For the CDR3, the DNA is TGTGCCAGCAGTTTAAGCGCCCTCGGGAAGAACAATGAGCAGTTCTTC. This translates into CASSLSALGKNNEQFF.

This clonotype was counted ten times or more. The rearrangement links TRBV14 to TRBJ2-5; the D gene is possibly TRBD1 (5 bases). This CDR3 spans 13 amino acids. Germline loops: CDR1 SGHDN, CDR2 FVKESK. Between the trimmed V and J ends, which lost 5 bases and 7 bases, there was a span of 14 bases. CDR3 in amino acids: CASSKFQGSTQYF. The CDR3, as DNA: TGTGCCAGCAGCAAATTCCAGGGCTCGACCCAGTACTTC.

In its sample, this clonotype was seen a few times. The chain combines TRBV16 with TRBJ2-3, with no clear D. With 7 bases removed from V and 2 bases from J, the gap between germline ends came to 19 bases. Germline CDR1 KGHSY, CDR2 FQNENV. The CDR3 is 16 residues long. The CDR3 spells CASTSFSREFTDTQYF. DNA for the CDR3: TGTGCCAGCACCTCCTTTAGTAGGGAATTCACAGATACGCAGTATTTT.

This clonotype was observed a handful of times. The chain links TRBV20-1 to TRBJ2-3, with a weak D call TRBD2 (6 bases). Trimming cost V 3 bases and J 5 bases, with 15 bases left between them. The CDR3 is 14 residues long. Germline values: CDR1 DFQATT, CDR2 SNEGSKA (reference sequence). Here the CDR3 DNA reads TGCAGTGCTAGGGGACTTGATAGAGTAGATACGCAGTATTTT. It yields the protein CSARGLDRVDTQYF.

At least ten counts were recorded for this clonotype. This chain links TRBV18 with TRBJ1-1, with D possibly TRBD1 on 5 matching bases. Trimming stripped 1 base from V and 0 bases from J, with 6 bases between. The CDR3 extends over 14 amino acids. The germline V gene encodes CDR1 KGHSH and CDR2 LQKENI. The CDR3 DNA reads TGTGCCAGCTCACCACGCAGGGTGAACACTGAAGCTTTCTTT. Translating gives CASSPRRVNTEAFF.

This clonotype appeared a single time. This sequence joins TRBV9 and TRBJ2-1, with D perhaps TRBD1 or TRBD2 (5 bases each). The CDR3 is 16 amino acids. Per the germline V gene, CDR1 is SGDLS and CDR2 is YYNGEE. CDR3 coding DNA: TGTGAAGGGGCTAAGGAGGCCCCTCACTTCTACAATGAGCAGTTCTTC. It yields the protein CEGAKEAPHFYNEQFF.

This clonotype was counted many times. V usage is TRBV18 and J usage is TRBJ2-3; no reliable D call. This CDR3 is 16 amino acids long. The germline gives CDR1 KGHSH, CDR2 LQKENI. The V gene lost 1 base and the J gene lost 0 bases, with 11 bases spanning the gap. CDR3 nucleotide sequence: TGTGCCAGCTCACCACGGGAAGGGTTAAGCACAGATACGCAGTATTTT. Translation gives CASSPREGLSTDTQYF.